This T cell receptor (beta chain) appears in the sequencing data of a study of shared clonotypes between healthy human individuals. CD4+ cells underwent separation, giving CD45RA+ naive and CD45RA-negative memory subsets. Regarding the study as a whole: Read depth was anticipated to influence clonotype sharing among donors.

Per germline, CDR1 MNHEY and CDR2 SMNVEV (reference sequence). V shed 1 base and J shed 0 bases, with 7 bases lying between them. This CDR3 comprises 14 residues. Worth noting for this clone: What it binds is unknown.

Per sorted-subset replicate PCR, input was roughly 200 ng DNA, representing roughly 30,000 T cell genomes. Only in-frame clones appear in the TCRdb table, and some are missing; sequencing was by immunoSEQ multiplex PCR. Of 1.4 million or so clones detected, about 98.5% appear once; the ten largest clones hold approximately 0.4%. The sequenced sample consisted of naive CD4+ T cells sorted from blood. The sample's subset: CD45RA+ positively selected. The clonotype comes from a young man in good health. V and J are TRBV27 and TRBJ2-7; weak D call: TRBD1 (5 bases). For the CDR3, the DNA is TGTGCCAGCAGTTTATACCAGGGCTCCTACGAGCAGTACTTC. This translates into CASSLYQGSYEQYF.